The 26 T cell receptor beta chains below all came from one sample that was sequenced in a study of T cells expressing NK-cell markers. One entry per CDR3 protein, without DNA, is what TCRdb gives after re-calling the 5' RACE reads. This sample's clone table lists approximately 420,000 distinct CDR3 sequences. The specimen was blood T cells: a sorted CD56 or NKG2C T cell subset, CD4+ or CD8+ T cells, or bulk PBMC T cells (not recorded which). The receptors here all came from a woman between 45 and 65 years old in good health.

This clonotype is identified as medium-sized from frequency. The V and J genes are TRBV29-1 and TRBJ2-1; no DNA is available, so the TRBD2 call from TCRdb remains unchecked. CDR1 SQVTM and CDR2 ANQGSEA come from the germline V gene. CDR3 size: 11 residues. This chain's CDR3 is CSVASSVEQFF.

This chain joins TRBV14 and TRBJ2-3; the TCRdb call, TRBD2, lacks DNA for checking. The CDR3 consists of 14 residues. From germline, CDR1 is SGHDN and CDR2 FVKESK. The CDR3 loop reads CASSQEGGRNTQYF.

The rearrangement uses TRBV12-3 or TRBV12-4 and TRBJ1-3; TCRdb lists TRBD1, though no DNA is available to test this call. This CDR3 spans 16 amino acids. CDR3 amino acids: CASSSSGGHRPAHIYF.

The CDR3 protein is CATSDLTGNNEQFF. The chain links TRBV24-1 to TRBJ2-1; TCRdb outputs TRBD1, but without DNA this stays unchecked. The length of the CDR3 is 14 residues. Germline loops: CDR1 KGHDR, CDR2 SFDVKD.

The chain recombines TRBV2 with TRBJ2-1; TCRdb's D call, TRBD2, is unchecked because there is no DNA. CDR3 size: 16 residues. CDR1 SNHLY and CDR2 FYNNEI come from the germline V gene. CDR3 sequence: CASSESASGWYNEQFF.

This chain joins TRBV20-1 and TRBJ2-4; as DNA is missing, the TRBD2 call by TCRdb cannot be tested. There are 13 residues in the CDR3. CDR1 DFQATT and CDR2 SNEGSKA come from the germline V gene (reference sequence). CDR3 sequence reads: CSARAVSVDIQYF.

The V gene is TRBV5-6, the J gene TRBJ1-2; without DNA, the TCRdb call of TRBD1 cannot be checked. CDR3 length: 12 amino acids. CDR1 is SGHDT, CDR2 YYEEEE, per germline. The CDR3 here is CASGTTGTGYTF.

The genes are TRBV6-5 and TRBJ2-2. The germline V gene encodes CDR1 MNHEY and CDR2 SVGAGI. The CDR3 runs 14 residues. The CDR3 sequence is CASRPIHTTGELFF.

V gene TRBV12-5 combines with J gene TRBJ2-1; TCRdb selects TRBD1, and the lack of DNA leaves this call unchecked. Germline V gives CDR1 LGHNT, CDR2 FRNRAP. The CDR3 is 15 residues long. The CDR3 here is CASGTSGGPYNEQFF.

This chain uses TRBV10-3 with TRBJ2-3. The CDR3 extends over 16 amino acids. From germline, CDR1 is ENHRY and CDR2 SYGVKD. CDR3 residues: CAISESSRGGTDTQYF.

The chain couples TRBV10-3 to TRBJ1-5. Germline CDR1 reads ENHRY; CDR2 reads SYGVKD. The CDR3 spans 17 residues. The chain's CDR3 is CAISELDGRYSNQPQHF.

This rearrangement joins TRBV2 to TRBJ2-5. CDR3 length: 14 amino acids. Germline-derived CDR1 and CDR2 are SNHLY and FYNNEI. CDR3 protein: CASSELSYQETQYF.

This chain connects TRBV11-2 to TRBJ2-2. Germline CDR1 SGHAT, CDR2 FQNNGV. This CDR3 region has 13 residues. The CDR3 protein is CASSPTVTGELFF.

The chain links TRBV27 to TRBJ2-1; the TCRdb call, TRBD2, lacks DNA for checking. The germline V gene encodes CDR1 MNHEY and CDR2 SMNVEV (reference sequence). This CDR3 has 14 amino acids. CDR3 amino acids: CASMVTGGHIEQFF.

This chain connects TRBV24-1 to TRBJ2-3; TCRdb indicates TRBD2, and absent DNA this call remains unverified. Germline CDR1 reads KGHDR; CDR2 reads SFDVKD. This CDR3 spans 15 amino acids. The CDR3 region is CATSGAGGLKDTQYF.

The CDR3 reads CASSIDPGTAWAYF. The J gene is TRBJ2-3, the V gene TRBV19; TCRdb's D call of TRBD1 is untestable without DNA. The CDR3 is 14 residues long. Looked up from germline, CDR1 is LNHDA and CDR2 is SQIVND (reference sequence).

J is TRBJ1-4 and V is TRBV14; as DNA is missing, the TRBD1 call by TCRdb cannot be tested. Germline loops: CDR1 SGHDN, CDR2 FVKESK. This CDR3 is 14 amino acids long. This chain's CDR3 is CASSPLGGGEKLFF.

V usage is TRBV5-1 and J usage is TRBJ1-1; the TRBD1 assignment by TCRdb is unverifiable without DNA. CDR3 length: 14 residues. Per germline, CDR1 SGHRS and CDR2 YFSETQ. CDR3: CASSLGGAREEAFF.

The rearrangement joins TRBV12-3 or TRBV12-4 to TRBJ1-2; the D call from TCRdb, TRBD1, cannot be confirmed without DNA. This CDR3 is built from 13 residues. CDR3 sequence reads: CASSFWAGYGYTF.

The gene calls are TRBV12-3 or TRBV12-4 and TRBJ2-5; TCRdb designates TRBD1, a call that cannot be tested without DNA. This CDR3 comprises 14 residues. The chain's CDR3 is CASSQGQGRETQYF.

The chain couples TRBV11-3 to TRBJ2-5; TCRdb's D gene call, TRBD1, goes unchecked for lack of DNA. This CDR3 spans 15 amino acids. Germline loops: CDR1 SGHNT, CDR2 YENEEA. CDR3 loop: CASSPGGAGRETQYF.

V is TRBV30 and J is TRBJ1-5. Germline lookup yields CDR1 GTSNPN and CDR2 SVGIG (reference sequence). CDR3 length: 15 amino acids. CDR3 residues: CAWSRRGLTNQPQHF.

The chain has TRBV6-5 and TRBJ2-7; there is no DNA to check the TCRdb D call of TRBD2. The CDR3 extends over 15 amino acids. Germline V CDR1 and CDR2: MNHEY, SVGAGI. CDR3 sequence: CASSYPGTSGREQYF.

This rearrangement joins TRBV12-3 or TRBV12-4 to TRBJ2-1. This CDR3 is built from 13 residues. This CDR3 reads CASSLFRNNEQFF.

The chain employs TRBV29-1 and TRBJ2-3; TCRdb picks TRBD1, but there is no DNA to check that call. The CDR3 is 11 amino acids. CDR1 and CDR2 (germline): SQVTM, ANQGSEA. CDR3 protein: CSVDQGDTQYF.

V gene TRBV4-1 combines with J gene TRBJ2-7; TCRdb's D gene call, TRBD1, goes unchecked for lack of DNA. Germline CDR1 MGHRA, CDR2 YSYEKL. The length of the CDR3 is 15 residues. This CDR3 reads CASSQPLAVKNEQYF.